Reported below is one T cell receptor (beta chain). The data were taken from a study of shared clonotypes between healthy human individuals. Study background: The study enrolled a couple of women and three men aged 18 to 49.

The CDR3 totals 16 residues. Germline lookup yields CDR1 ENHRY and CDR2 SYGVKD. V dropped 3 bases and J dropped 4 bases, with 18 bases sitting between them. Here immunoSEQ multiplex PCR was the method, and the copy in TCRdb shows in-frame clones only, minus some. The sample gives some 1.5 million clones, roughly 98% of which show up once; around 0.47% is in the top ten. The source is a man younger than 45 in good health. The source material was naive CD4+ T cells sorted from blood. Subset reported: CD45RA+ positively selected. The chain couples TRBV10-3 to TRBJ1-2, with D possibly TRBD1 on 5 matching bases. CDR3 DNA: TGTGCCATCAGTGACACCGGAACAGGAGCCGCCTATGGCTACACCTTC. It specifies CAISDTGTGAAYGYTF.